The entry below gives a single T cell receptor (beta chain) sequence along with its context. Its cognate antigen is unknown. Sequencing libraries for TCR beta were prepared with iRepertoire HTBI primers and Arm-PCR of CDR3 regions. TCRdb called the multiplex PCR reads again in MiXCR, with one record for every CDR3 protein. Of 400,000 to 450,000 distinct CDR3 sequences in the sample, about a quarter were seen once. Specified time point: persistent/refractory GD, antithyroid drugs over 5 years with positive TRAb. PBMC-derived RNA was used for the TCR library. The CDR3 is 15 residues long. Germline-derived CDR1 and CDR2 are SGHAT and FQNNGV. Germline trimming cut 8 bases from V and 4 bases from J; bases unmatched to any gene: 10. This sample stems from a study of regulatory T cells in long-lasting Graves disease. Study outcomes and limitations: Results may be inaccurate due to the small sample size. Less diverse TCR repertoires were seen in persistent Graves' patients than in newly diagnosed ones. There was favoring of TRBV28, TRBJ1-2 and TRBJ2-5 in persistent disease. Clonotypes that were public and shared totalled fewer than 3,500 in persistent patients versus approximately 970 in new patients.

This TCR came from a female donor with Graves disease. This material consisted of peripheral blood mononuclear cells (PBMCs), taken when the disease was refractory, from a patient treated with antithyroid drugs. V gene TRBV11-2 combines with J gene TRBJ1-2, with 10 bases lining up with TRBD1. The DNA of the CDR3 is TGTGCCAGCCAAAGGGACAGGGGAGTGGGCTATGGCTACACCTTC. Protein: CASQRDRGVGYGYTF.